This TCR beta chain comes out of a study of cytomegalovirus exposure and HLA in healthy donors. PCR employed 60 Vbeta and 13 Jbeta primers. TCRdb's copy holds only in-frame clones and misses some; the assay was immunoSEQ multiplex PCR. In the table there are 150,000 to 200,000 clones, 75% of which are singletons. V was trimmed by 5 bases and J by 1 base, leaving 8 bases between them. CDR1 and CDR2 from the germline V gene are SNHLY and FYNNEI. The CDR3 has 13 residues. The chain recombines TRBV2 with TRBJ2-5; no clear D. Sequenced sample: PBMCs. This clonotype originated in a man aged 18 to 30 in good health and CMV-seropositive. CDR3 in amino acids: CASSNSRQETQYF. CDR3 nucleotides: TGTGCCAGCAGTAACTCACGCCAAGAGACCCAGTACTTC.